Here is one T cell receptor beta chain with its context. Its antigen is not identified. These data are taken from a study of regulatory T cells in long-lasting Graves disease. Stated time point: persistent/refractory GD, antithyroid drugs over 5 years with positive TRAb. RNA isolated from PBMCs was used to make the TCR library. Arm-PCR with iRepertoire HTBI primers amplified the CDR3 regions for these TCR beta libraries. Original methodology: Detected in the samples were just over 60 TRBV and more than 11 TRBJ segments. Each CDR3 protein is one row after TCRdb ran MiXCR on the multiplex PCR reads. The V and J calls shown here were made by TCRdb, not taken from the authors' results. In the table there are some 440,000 distinct CDR3 sequences, less than 25% of which are singletons. V was shortened by 0 bases and J by 4 bases, with 17 bases between the two germline ends. CDR1 is GTSNPN, CDR2 SVGIG, per germline (reference sequence). There are 16 residues in the CDR3.

Study results and caveats: Peripheral blood was the sole material, not thyroid tissue. Favoring TRBV28, TRBJ1-2 and TRBJ2-5 was a feature seen in persistent disease.

This receptor was taken from a female donor with Graves disease. The source material was peripheral blood mononuclear cells (PBMCs), sampled when the disease was refractory, from a patient treated with antithyroid drugs. The V and J genes are TRBV30 and TRBJ2-3; D is perhaps TRBD1 or TRBD2 (6 bases each). CDR3 residues: CAWSVRGVVGPDTQYF. Written as DNA, the CDR3 is TGTGCCTGGAGTGTAAGGGGGGTGGTGGGTCCAGATACGCAGTATTTT.